The sequence of this TCR beta chain was determined in a study of cytomegalovirus exposure and HLA in healthy donors. The primer mix had 60 Vbeta and 13 Jbeta primers. Sequencing was performed with immunoSEQ multiplex PCR; in TCRdb, only in-frame clones are kept and a portion is missing. The sample consists of under 200,000 clones, approximately 72% of them appearing once. The sample consisted of PBMCs. The sequence derives from a female donor in good health and CMV-seronegative.

The CDR3 sequence: CSAEQSINTEAFF. The CDR3 coding sequence is TGCAGCGCCGAACAATCCATTAACACTGAAGCTTTCTTT. The chain is built from TRBV29-1 and TRBJ1-1; no clear D gene. Trimming pared 7 bases from V and 2 bases from J, leaving 14 bases between. This CDR3 has 13 amino acids. CDR1 is SQVTM, CDR2 ANQGSEA, per germline.